A single sample gave rise to the 20 T cell receptor beta chains below, sequenced in a study of technical replicates of blood from a few donors. Measured with immunoSEQ multiplex PCR; TCRdb has only the in-frame clones, and not every one. The sample holds tens of thousands of clones, roughly 95% seen once. Sequences were obtained from T cells isolated from PBMCs. Source of these receptors: a human donor in good health.

This clone was seen a single time. The CDR3 coding sequence is TGTGCCAGCAGTTACAAGGGGCTAGGGGGAAACACCATATATTTT. Protein: CASSYKGLGGNTIYF. The genes are TRBV6-5 and TRBJ1-3; tentatively, D is TRBD1 (5 bases). The CDR3 runs to 15 residues. Germline V CDR1 and CDR2: MNHEY, SVGAGI. V lost 2 bases and J lost 4, with 12 bases in between.

The V gene is TRBV10-3, the J gene TRBJ2-7, with 8 bases identical to TRBD1. Germline V CDR1 and CDR2: ENHRY, SYGVKD. Trimming cost V 10 bases and J 5 bases; bases outside gene matches: 4. CDR3 length equals 11 residues. Written as DNA, the CDR3 is TGTGCCACTATACAGGGGGACGAGCAGTACTTC. Translation: CATIQGDEQYF.

V is TRBV19 and J is TRBJ1-4; D is possibly TRBD1 (6 bases). Germline loops: CDR1 LNHDA, CDR2 SQIVND (reference sequence). The CDR3 sequence is 15 residues long. Trimming cost V 5 bases and J 1 base, with 11 bases left between them. The CDR3 nucleotides read TGTGCCAGTAGTTCCCCAGGGGAAACTAATGAAAAACTGTTTTTT. This gives the protein CASSSPGETNEKLFF.

The V gene is TRBV29-1, the J gene TRBJ1-1, with 9 bases identical to TRBD1. This CDR3 contains 15 residues. V lost 5 bases to trimming and J lost 4 bases; unmatched junction nucleotides: 11. From germline, CDR1 is SQVTM and CDR2 ANQGSEA. Written as DNA, the CDR3 is TGCAGCGTTTCCTACCAGGACAGGGGAATCACTGAAGCTTTCTTT. Encoded protein: CSVSYQDRGITEAFF. Based on the CDR3 plus reference TRBV29-1 and TRBJ1-1, the full variable domain is SAVISQKPSRDICQRGTSLTIQCQVDSQVTMMFWYRQQPGQSLTLIATANQGSEATYESGFVIDKFPISRPNLTFSTLTVSNMSPEDSSIYLCSVSYQDRGITEAFFGQGTRLTVV.

The V gene is TRBV21-1, the J gene TRBJ2-2; TRBD2, as called in the table, went unchecked against the DNA. TRBV21-1 is termed a pseudogene. The CDR3 is 16 residues long. CDR3 sequence: CASVPGTSGKTGELFF. CDR3 coding DNA: TGTGCCAGCGTCCCCGGGACTAGCGGAAAAACCGGGGAGCTGTTTTTT.

The genes are TRBV30 and TRBJ1-5; D not certain. Between the trimmed V and J ends, which lost 1 base and 5 bases, there was a span of 9 bases. This CDR3 contains 13 residues. Germline V gene lookup returns CDR1 GTSNPN and CDR2 SVGIG (reference sequence). CDR3 in DNA: TGTGCCTGGAGTGGCAGAACCGATCAGCCCCAGCATTTT. Protein product: CAWSGRTDQPQHF.

In DNA form, the CDR3 reads TGTGCCAGCAGGTACTACACCGGGGAGCTGTTTTTT. Translating gives CASRYYTGELFF. This chain links TRBV2 with TRBJ2-2; D gene uncertain. The germline V gene encodes CDR1 SNHLY and CDR2 FYNNEI. Trimming removed 6 bases at V and 3 bases at J, with 5 bases between. CDR3 length: 12 amino acids. Full variable domain (remainder filled in from reference TRBV2 and TRBJ2-2): EPEVTQTPSHQVTQMGQEVILRCVPISNHLYFYWYRQILGQKVEFLVSFYNNEISEKSEIFDDQFSVERPDGSNFTLKIRSTKLEDSAMYFCASRYYTGELFFGEGSRLTVL.

For the CDR3, the DNA is TGTGCCACGTACATGACAGAGGCTTTCTTT. This gives the protein CATYMTEAFF. The chain couples TRBV28 to TRBJ1-1; possibly TRBD1 for D (5 bases). The V gene lost 10 bases and the J gene lost 11 bases, with 14 bases spanning the gap. Looked up from germline, CDR1 is MDHEN and CDR2 is SYDVKM. The CDR3 is 10 amino acids.

The rearrangement uses TRBV5-1 and TRBJ2-3; 7 bases match TRBD2. CDR3 length: 16 residues. CDR1 is SGHRS, CDR2 YFSETQ, per germline. With V trimmed by 0 bases and J by 5 bases, 9 bases remained unmatched. The CDR3 protein is CASSLAVGRVKDTQYF. The CDR3 DNA is TGCGCCAGCAGCTTGGCAGTTGGGAGGGTCAAAGATACGCAGTATTTT.

V gene TRBV6-6 combines with J gene TRBJ1-1; unclear D gene. CDR3 size: 13 residues. V gave up 8 bases and J gave up 3 bases, with 13 bases separating them. Looked up from germline, CDR1 is MNHNY and CDR2 is SVGAGI (reference sequence). The CDR3 nucleotides read TGTGCCAGCGGTCGTGGGCAGGACACTGAAGCTTTCTTT. This gives the protein CASGRGQDTEAFF.

The genes are TRBV6-1 and TRBJ1-5; 10 nucleotides align to TRBD1. The CDR3 has 19 residues. V lost 1 base to trimming and J lost 1 base; unmatched junction nucleotides: 10. Germline-derived CDR1 and CDR2 are MNHNS and SASEGT. The CDR3, as DNA: TGTGCCAGCAGTGAAGGATACGGACAGGGGGTTTTGAGCAATCAGCCCCAGCATTTT. Protein product: CASSEGYGQGVLSNQPQHF.

V gene TRBV6-1 combines with J gene TRBJ1-1; D call uncertain. Trimming took off 6 bases at V and 0 bases at J, with 5 bases between the two ends. Germline values: CDR1 MNHNS, CDR2 SASEGT. This CDR3 is built from 12 residues. CDR3 sequence reads: CASSPMNTEAFF. The CDR3 DNA reads as TGTGCCAGCAGCCCCATGAACACTGAAGCTTTCTTT.

The chain uses TRBV5-1 and TRBJ2-3, with D perhaps TRBD1 (7 bases). Trimming removed 7 bases at V and 0 bases at J, with 15 bases between. The length of the CDR3 is 15 residues. Germline CDR1 is SGHRS and CDR2 is YFSETQ. The CDR3: CASWWGDRSTDTQYF. CDR3 DNA: TGCGCCAGCTGGTGGGGGGACAGAAGCACAGATACGCAGTATTTT.

The rearrangement links TRBV9 to TRBJ1-1; 9 bases are a match to TRBD1. The V gene end was trimmed by 2 bases and the J gene end by 3 bases; junction bases not matched to a gene: 8. The germline CDR1 and CDR2 sequences are SGDLS and YYNGEE. The CDR3 length is 16 residues. In DNA, the CDR3 is TGTGCCAGCAGCGTCCCCCTGGGACAGGGTGACACTGAAGCTTTCTTT. It encodes CASSVPLGQGDTEAFF. Combining the CDR3 with reference TRBV9 and TRBJ1-1 gives the whole variable domain DSGVTQTPKHLITATGQRVTLRCSPRSGDLSVYWYQQSLDQGLQFLIQYYNGEERAKGNILERFSAQQFPDLHSELNLSSLELGDSALYFCASSVPLGQGDTEAFFGQGTRLTVV.

The chain carries TRBV2 and TRBJ2-5; 15 bases map to TRBD2. J gave up 3 bases and V 6 bases, and 11 bases lay outside the gene matches. In germline, CDR1 is SNHLY, CDR2 FYNNEI. CDR3 size: 18 residues. The CDR3 DNA is TGTGCCAGCAGGGGTATAGCCGGGACTAGCGGGGGGAAAGAGACCCAGTACTTC. It specifies CASRGIAGTSGGKETQYF.

This clone was picked up one time. The chain links TRBV5-1 to TRBJ2-1; 11 bases are shared with TRBD2. V lost 4 bases to trimming and J lost 9 bases; unmatched junction nucleotides: 9. The CDR3 is 15 residues long. The germline CDR1 and CDR2 sequences are SGHRS and YFSETQ. This CDR3 reads CASSTDSGREGEQFF. Here the CDR3 DNA reads TGCGCCAGCAGCACCGATAGCGGGAGGGAGGGTGAGCAGTTCTTC.

This clone was picked up one time. The V call is TRBV7-9, the J call TRBJ2-7; tentatively, D is TRBD1 (5 bases). The CDR3 totals 15 residues. V gave up 1 base and J gave up 5 bases, with 15 bases separating them. Germline loops: CDR1 SEHNR, CDR2 FQNEAQ (reference sequence). CDR3 in DNA: TGTGCCAGCAGCTTAGAGGGCAGGGTTCCAGACGAGCAGTACTTC. Protein: CASSLEGRVPDEQYF.

The chain couples TRBV29-1 to TRBJ1-2; D may be TRBD1 (6 bases). Trimming pared 5 bases from V and 4 bases from J, leaving 17 bases between. Germline lookup yields CDR1 SQVTM and CDR2 ANQGSEA. This CDR3 region has 14 residues. The CDR3 DNA reads as TGCAGCGTTCCGCCGGGACACGGAATCTATGGCTACACCTTC. Its protein product is CSVPPGHGIYGYTF.

The chain is built from TRBV4-1 and TRBJ1-1; D not certain. Trimming left V 2 bases short and J 1 base short, with 11 bases between. The CDR3 loop spans 15 amino acids. In germline, CDR1 is MGHRA, CDR2 YSYEKL. The CDR3 reads CASSQLATGNTEAFF. The CDR3 nucleotides are TGCGCCAGCAGCCAATTGGCCACGGGGAACACTGAAGCTTTCTTT.

In DNA, the CDR3 is TGTGCCAGCACGGACAGGGCGACCTACGAGCAGTACTTC. Translated, it gives CASTDRATYEQYF. The chain links TRBV6-4 to TRBJ2-7; 8 bases match TRBD1. The ends lost 7 bases at V and 2 bases at J; junction bases unmatched: 4. CDR1 is MRHNA, CDR2 SNTAGT, per germline. The CDR3 contains 13 residues.